Shown below are 24 T cell receptor beta chains from a single sample sequenced in a study of beta chain features in type 1 diabetes. Regarding the study as a whole: Type 1 diabetes patients had moderately but significantly shorter TCRB CDR3s in all four CD4+ subsets.

These receptors are not linked to any known antigen. The entirety of the isolated RNA underwent reverse transcription, so expressed TCRB transcripts were sequenced. The table came from immunoSEQ multiplex PCR; TCRdb's copy has only in-frame clones and leaves some out. The sample has hundreds of thousands of clones, about 14% seen once. Input material: naive CD4+ T cells from blood. Receptors were obtained from a man between 18 and 29 years old with type 1 diabetes.

This clone has more than one count but fewer than ten. The same CDR3 arises from other DNA sequences in this sample as well. The chain joins TRBV18 to TRBJ2-3; maybe TRBD1 (5 bases). CDR1 and CDR2 (germline): KGHSH, LQKENI. V was shortened by 3 bases and J by 5 bases, with 6 bases between the two germline ends. The CDR3 loop spans 12 amino acids. CDR3 sequence: CASSPTGDTQYF. The CDR3 DNA follows: TGTGCCAGCTCACCTACAGGAGATACGCAGTATTTT.

The chain couples TRBV6-5 to TRBJ2-7; 7 bases are a match to TRBD1. The CDR3 is 14 amino acids. CDR1 and CDR2 (germline): MNHEY, SVGAGI. The V segment lost 7 bases and the J segment 0 bases; nucleotides outside the gene matches: 6. The CDR3 sequence is CASTQTGSSYEQYF. DNA for the CDR3: TGTGCCAGCACCCAGACAGGGAGCTCCTACGAGCAGTACTTC.

The CDR3 sequence is CATSRGTGSYEQYF. The CDR3 region has the DNA TGTGCCACCAGCAGGGGGACAGGGAGCTACGAGCAGTACTTC. The chain is built from TRBV15 and TRBJ2-7; 9 nucleotides align to TRBD1. Unmatched junction bases numbered 3, after V lost 3 bases and J lost 3 bases. The CDR3 is 14 residues long. Germline V lookup: CDR1 LNHNV, CDR2 YYDKDF (reference sequence).

The chain is built from TRBV28 and TRBJ1-1; D possibly corresponds to TRBD1 (6 bases). CDR3 length: 13 residues. V was shortened by 3 bases and J by 4 bases, with 9 bases between the two germline ends. Germline loops: CDR1 MDHEN, CDR2 SYDVKM. Written as DNA, the CDR3 is TGTGCCAGCAGTTTCAGGGGAGGCACTGAAGCTTTCTTT. This encodes CASSFRGGTEAFF.

The chain is built from TRBV2 and TRBJ2-4, with D possibly being TRBD2 (5 bases). The CDR3 length is 15 residues. Germline lookup yields CDR1 SNHLY and CDR2 FYNNEI. Trimming left V 7 bases short and J 0 bases short, with 13 bases between. As DNA, the CDR3 is TGTGCCAGCACCTCGGACTTCCTAGCCAAAAACATTCAGTACTTC. It yields the protein CASTSDFLAKNIQYF.

This clone has more than one count but fewer than ten. The rearrangement joins TRBV30 to TRBJ2-4; 10 positions agree with TRBD2. This CDR3 has 14 amino acids. The V gene end was trimmed by 1 base and the J gene end by 6 bases; junction bases not matched to a gene: 3. Germline lookup yields CDR1 GTSNPN and CDR2 SVGIG (reference sequence). CDR3 in DNA: TGTGCCTGGAGTGGGGGACTAGCGATAAACATTCAGTACTTC. As protein: CAWSGGLAINIQYF.

This chain links TRBV5-6 with TRBJ1-2; the match to TRBD1 covers 7 bases. The V gene end was trimmed by 0 bases and the J gene end by 5 bases; junction bases not matched to a gene: 7. From germline, CDR1 is SGHDT and CDR2 YYEEEE. The CDR3 covers 15 residues. In DNA, the CDR3 is TGTGCCAGCAGCTTGGTCAGGCAGGGGGAATATGGCTACACCTTC. This gives the protein CASSLVRQGEYGYTF.

This clone was detected a few times. The chain couples TRBV5-4 to TRBJ2-3; D remains unclear. CDR1 and CDR2 (germline): SGHNT, YYREEE (reference sequence). The CDR3 has 15 residues. V lost 1 base and J 1 base, leaving 10 bases between the germline ends. The chain's CDR3 is CASSLPGARTDTQYF. As DNA, the CDR3 is TGTGCCAGCAGCTTGCCTGGCGCGCGCACAGATACGCAGTATTTT.

This rearrangement joins TRBV2 to TRBJ2-2; D ambiguous. Trimming cost V 6 bases and J 5 bases, with 13 bases left between them. CDR1 and CDR2 from the germline V gene are SNHLY and FYNNEI. This CDR3 has 14 amino acids. CDR3 amino acids: CASRENLATGELFF. The CDR3 DNA follows: TGTGCCAGCAGGGAAAATCTTGCGACCGGGGAGCTGTTTTTT.

The V gene is TRBV19, the J gene TRBJ1-2; no clear D. Germline CDR1 is LNHDA and CDR2 is SQIVND (reference sequence). Trimming removed 4 bases from V and 2 bases from J, with 8 bases in between. CDR3 length equals 13 residues. CDR3 bases: TGTGCCAGTAGTAGCCAACGAAACTATGGCTACACCTTC. This codes for CASSSQRNYGYTF.

This chain joins TRBV5-8 and TRBJ2-3; D is perhaps TRBD1 (6 bases). CDR3 length equals 15 residues. V was trimmed by 2 bases and J by 2 bases, leaving 12 bases between them. The germline V gene has CDR1 SGHTS and CDR2 YDEGEE. Here the CDR3 DNA reads TGTGCCAGCAGCTTCCGGGACATTCTCACAGATACGCAGTATTTT. Its protein is CASSFRDILTDTQYF. The full variable domain, in which reference TRBV5-8 and TRBJ2-3 provide the parts outside the CDR3, is EAGVTQSPTHLIKTRGQQATLRCSPISGHTSVYWYQQALGLGLQFLLWYDEGEERNRGNFPPRFSGRQFPNYSSELNVNALELEDSALYLCASSFRDILTDTQYFGPGTRLTVL.

This clone has only a few counts. The V and J genes are TRBV5-1 and TRBJ1-4, with a tentative D call TRBD1 (6 bases). Deletions cut 2 bases from V and 8 bases from J, with 16 bases between. The germline CDR1 and CDR2 sequences are SGHRS and YFSETQ. CDR3 size: 15 residues. The CDR3 loop reads CASSFLTGPQEKLFF. CDR3 DNA sequence: TGCGCCAGCAGCTTCCTGACAGGTCCTCAAGAAAAACTGTTTTTT.

In its sample, this clone was seen a few times. The chain couples TRBV5-6 to TRBJ2-1; unclear D gene. The CDR3 has 15 amino acids. In germline, CDR1 is SGHDT, CDR2 YYEEEE. The V end was cut by 4 bases, the J end by 8 bases, with 19 bases between. The CDR3 region is CASSKTTSNRDEQFF. The CDR3 DNA reads TGTGCCAGCAGCAAGACCACCTCTAATCGCGATGAGCAGTTCTTC.

This clone was seen a few times. Distinct nucleotide sequences in the sample also encode this CDR3. The chain joins TRBV7-2 to TRBJ2-5, with D unclear. V lost 1 base and J 2 bases, leaving 5 bases between the germline ends. The CDR3 is 13 amino acids. CDR1 is SGHTA, CDR2 FQGNSA, per germline. The CDR3 reads CASSLVRQETQYF. The CDR3 DNA follows: TGTGCCAGCAGCTTAGTGCGGCAAGAGACCCAGTACTTC.

The rearrangement joins TRBV19 to TRBJ2-7; TRBD2 aligns across 8 bases. The trim removed 1 base at V and 3 bases at J, leaving 8 bases unmatched. The germline V gene has CDR1 LNHDA and CDR2 SQIVND (reference sequence). The CDR3 length is 16 residues. CDR3 in amino acids: CASSIAGSGGVYEQYF. For the CDR3, the DNA is TGTGCCAGTAGTATAGCCGGGAGCGGGGGTGTCTACGAGCAGTACTTC.

This rearrangement joins TRBV7-9 to TRBJ1-5; 7 bases align to TRBD1. The ends lost 5 bases at V and 3 bases at J; junction bases unmatched: 4. Germline V gives CDR1 SEHNR, CDR2 FQNEAQ (reference sequence). The CDR3 length is 14 residues. CDR3 loop: CASSRTGYNQPQHF. The CDR3, as DNA: TGTGCCAGCAGCCGGACAGGCTACAATCAGCCCCAGCATTTT.

This clone was observed a few times. The chain recombines TRBV7-2 with TRBJ2-7; D is perhaps TRBD2 (6 bases). This CDR3 is built from 13 residues. The germline gives CDR1 SGHTA, CDR2 FQGNSA. Trimming pared 5 bases from V and 4 bases from J, leaving 12 bases between. CDR3 DNA: TGTGCCAGCAGCCGCGGGACCGGGTACGAGCAGTACTTC. This sequence encodes CASSRGTGYEQYF.

This sequence joins TRBV29-1 and TRBJ2-1; 7 bases agree with TRBD2. V shed 4 bases and J 6 bases; nucleotides not matched to a gene: 9. Germline V CDR1 and CDR2: SQVTM, ANQGSEA. The CDR3 totals 14 residues. CDR3 nucleotide sequence: TGCAGCGTTGGGATCGCGGGAGCGCCCAATGAGCAGTTCTTC. As protein: CSVGIAGAPNEQFF.

This clone has just a few counts. This chain joins TRBV28 and TRBJ1-2; no clear D. Trimming cost V 3 bases and J 4 bases, with 9 bases left between them. Germline V gene data show CDR1 as MDHEN and CDR2 as SYDVKM. This CDR3 has 13 residues. The CDR3 reads CASSLELAYGYTF. The CDR3 DNA reads as TGTGCCAGCAGTTTGGAGCTCGCCTATGGCTACACCTTC.

The V and J genes are TRBV7-2 and TRBJ2-7; no clear D. V lost 5 bases and J 0 bases, leaving 11 bases between the germline ends. The CDR3 has 14 amino acids. The germline V gene encodes CDR1 SGHTA and CDR2 FQGNSA. CDR3 protein: CASSPQTSSYEQYF. The CDR3, as DNA: TGTGCCAGCAGCCCACAGACCAGCTCCTACGAGCAGTACTTC.

The rearrangement uses TRBV12-2 and TRBJ2-6; the table gives TRBD1 as D, unverified against the DNA. TRBV12-2 has pseudogene status. This CDR3 region has 19 residues. This CDR3 reads CASRLPTGGSEAGANVLTF. DNA for the CDR3: TGTGCAAGTCGCTTACCCACAGGGGGATCCGAGGCTGGGGCCAACGTCCTGACTTTC.

This clone was observed a few times. This rearrangement joins TRBV25-1 to TRBJ2-3; 9 bases align to TRBD2. This CDR3 spans 16 amino acids. CDR1 MGHDK and CDR2 SYGVNS come from the germline V gene. After removal of 4 bases from V and 1 base from J, the junction contained 6 bases not matched to a gene. CDR3 in amino acids: CASSALAGRGTDTQYF. The CDR3 region has the DNA TGTGCCAGCAGTGCCCTAGCGGGGAGGGGCACAGATACGCAGTATTTT.

The chain recombines TRBV28 with TRBJ2-7; 7 bases are shared with TRBD1. The CDR3 totals 15 residues. The V and J ends lost 6 bases and 3 bases, in that order; junction bases with no gene match: 11. In germline, CDR1 is MDHEN, CDR2 SYDVKM. The CDR3: CASRSETGLYYEQYF. As DNA, the CDR3 is TGTGCCAGCAGGTCAGAGACAGGGTTGTACTACGAGCAGTACTTC.

This rearrangement joins TRBV28 to TRBJ1-5; TRBD1 is a possible D gene (5 bases). The germline gives CDR1 MDHEN, CDR2 SYDVKM. V was clipped by 3 bases and J by 3 bases, with 12 bases between them. CDR3 length: 15 residues. CDR3 nucleotides: TGTGCCAGCAGTTTTAAGGGACTTTACAATCAGCCCCAGCATTTT. Translating gives CASSFKGLYNQPQHF.